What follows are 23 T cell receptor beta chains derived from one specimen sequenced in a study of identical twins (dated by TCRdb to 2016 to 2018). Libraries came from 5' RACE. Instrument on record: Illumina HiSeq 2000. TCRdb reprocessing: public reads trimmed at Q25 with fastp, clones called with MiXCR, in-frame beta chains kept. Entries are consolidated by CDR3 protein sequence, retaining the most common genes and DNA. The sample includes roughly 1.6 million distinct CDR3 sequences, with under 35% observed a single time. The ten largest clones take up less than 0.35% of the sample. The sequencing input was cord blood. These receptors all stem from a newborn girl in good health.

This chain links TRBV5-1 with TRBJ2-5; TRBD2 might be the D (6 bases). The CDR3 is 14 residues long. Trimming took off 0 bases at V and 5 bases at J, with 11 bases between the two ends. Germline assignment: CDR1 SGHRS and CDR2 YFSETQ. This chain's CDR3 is CASSLVVRGETQYF. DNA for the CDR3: TGCGCCAGCAGCTTGGTTGTCCGGGGGGAGACCCAGTACTTC. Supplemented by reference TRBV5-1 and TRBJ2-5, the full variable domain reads KAGVTQTPRYLIKTRGQQVTLSCSPISGHRSVSWYQQTPGQGLQFLFEYFSETQRNKGNFPGRFSGRQFSNSRSEMNVSTLELGDSALYLCASSLVVRGETQYFGPGTRLLVL.

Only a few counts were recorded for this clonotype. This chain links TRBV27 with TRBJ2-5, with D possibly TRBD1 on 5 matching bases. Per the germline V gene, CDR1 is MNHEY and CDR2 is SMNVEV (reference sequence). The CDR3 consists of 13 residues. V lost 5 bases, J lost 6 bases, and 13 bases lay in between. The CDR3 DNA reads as TGTGCCAGCAGTCTGGATTCAGGGAAGACCCAGTACTTC. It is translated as CASSLDSGKTQYF.

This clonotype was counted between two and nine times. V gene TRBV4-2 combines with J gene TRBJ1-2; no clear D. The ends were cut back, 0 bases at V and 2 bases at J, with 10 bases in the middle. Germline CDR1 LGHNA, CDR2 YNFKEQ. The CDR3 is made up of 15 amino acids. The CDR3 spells CASSQEVRQNYGYTF. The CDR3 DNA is TGTGCCAGCAGCCAAGAGGTTCGACAAAACTATGGCTACACCTTC.

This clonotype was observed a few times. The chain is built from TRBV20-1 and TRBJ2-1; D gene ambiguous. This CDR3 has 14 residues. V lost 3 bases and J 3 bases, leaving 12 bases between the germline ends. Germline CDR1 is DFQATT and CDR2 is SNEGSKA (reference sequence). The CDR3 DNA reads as TGCAGTGCTAGTGGGCTCTTTAACTACAATGAGCAGTTCTTC. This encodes CSASGLFNYNEQFF.

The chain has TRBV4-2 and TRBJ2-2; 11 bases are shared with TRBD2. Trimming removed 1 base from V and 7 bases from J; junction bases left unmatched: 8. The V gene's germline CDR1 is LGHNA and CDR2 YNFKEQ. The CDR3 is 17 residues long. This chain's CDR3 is CASSQVLAGAWDGELFF. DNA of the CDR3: TGTGCCAGCAGCCAAGTACTAGCGGGGGCATGGGACGGGGAGCTGTTTTTT.

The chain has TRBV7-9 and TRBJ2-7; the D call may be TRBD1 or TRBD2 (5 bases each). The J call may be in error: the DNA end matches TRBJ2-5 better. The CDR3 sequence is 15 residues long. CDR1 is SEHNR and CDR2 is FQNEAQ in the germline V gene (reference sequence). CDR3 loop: CASSLSPGPRETQYF. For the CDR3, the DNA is TGTGCCAGCAGCTTATCACCGGGGCCGAGAGAGACCCAGTACTTC.

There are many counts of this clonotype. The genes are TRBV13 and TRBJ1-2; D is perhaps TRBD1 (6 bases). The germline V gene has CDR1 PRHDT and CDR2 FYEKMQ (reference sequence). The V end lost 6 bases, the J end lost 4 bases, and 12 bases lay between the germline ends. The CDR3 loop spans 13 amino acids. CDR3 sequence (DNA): TGTGCCAGCAGAGCAGGGACACTCTATGGCTACACCTTC. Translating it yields CASRAGTLYGYTF.

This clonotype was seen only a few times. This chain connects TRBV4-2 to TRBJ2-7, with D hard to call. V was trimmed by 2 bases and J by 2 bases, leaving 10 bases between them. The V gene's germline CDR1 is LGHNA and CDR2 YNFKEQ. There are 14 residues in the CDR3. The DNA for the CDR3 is TGTGCCAGCAGCCAAAAACCTTGGACCTACGAGCAGTACTTC. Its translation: CASSQKPWTYEQYF.

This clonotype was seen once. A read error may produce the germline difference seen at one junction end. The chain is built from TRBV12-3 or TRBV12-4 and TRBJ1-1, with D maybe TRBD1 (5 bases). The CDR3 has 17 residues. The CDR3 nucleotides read TGTGCCGGCAGTTTTTCCAGGGACCGGGCCTGGGACACTGAAGCTTTCTTT. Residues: CAGSFSRDRAWDTEAFF.

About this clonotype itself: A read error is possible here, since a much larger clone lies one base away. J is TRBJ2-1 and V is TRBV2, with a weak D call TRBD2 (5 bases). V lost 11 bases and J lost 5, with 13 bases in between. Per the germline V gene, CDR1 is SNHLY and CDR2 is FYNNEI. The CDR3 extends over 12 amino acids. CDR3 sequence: CACKDGNNEQFF. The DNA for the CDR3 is TGTGCCTGCAAGGACGGGAACAATGAGCAGTTCTTC.

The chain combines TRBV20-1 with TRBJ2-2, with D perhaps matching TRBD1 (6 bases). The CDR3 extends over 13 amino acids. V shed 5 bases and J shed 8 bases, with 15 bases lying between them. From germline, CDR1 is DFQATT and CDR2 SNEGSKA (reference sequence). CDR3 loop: CSAQGRLGGELFF. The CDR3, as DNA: TGCAGTGCTCAGGGGCGACTGGGGGGGGAGCTGTTTTTT.

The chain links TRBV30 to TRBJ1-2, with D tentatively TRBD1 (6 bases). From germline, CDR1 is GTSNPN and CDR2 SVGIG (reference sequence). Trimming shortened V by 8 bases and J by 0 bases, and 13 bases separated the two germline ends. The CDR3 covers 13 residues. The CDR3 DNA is TGTGCCCGCCGGGACAAAGCTAACTATGGCTACACCTTC. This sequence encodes CARRDKANYGYTF.

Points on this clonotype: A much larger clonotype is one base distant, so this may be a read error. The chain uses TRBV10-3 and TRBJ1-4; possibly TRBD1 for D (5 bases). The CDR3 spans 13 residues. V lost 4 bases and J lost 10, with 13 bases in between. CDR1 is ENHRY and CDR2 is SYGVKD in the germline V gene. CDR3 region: CAISGPGMGKLFF. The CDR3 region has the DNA TGTGCCATCAGTGGTCCAGGGATGGGAAAACTGTTTTTT.

The CDR3 nucleotides are TGTGCCAGCAGCTCCAAGGGAAGCACAGATACGCAGTATTTT. Translating gives CASSSKGSTDTQYF. The chain has TRBV5-4 and TRBJ2-3; D is ambiguous. V was cut by 3 bases and J by 0 bases, with 8 bases left in between. CDR3 length: 14 residues. Germline CDR1 and CDR2: SGHNT and YYREEE (reference sequence).

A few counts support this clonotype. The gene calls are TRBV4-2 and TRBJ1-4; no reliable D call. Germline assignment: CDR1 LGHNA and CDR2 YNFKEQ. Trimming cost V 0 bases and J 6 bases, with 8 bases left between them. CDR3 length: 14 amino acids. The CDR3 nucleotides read TGTGCCAGCAGCCAAGATAGTAGTTATGAAAAACTGTTTTTT. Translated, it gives CASSQDSSYEKLFF.

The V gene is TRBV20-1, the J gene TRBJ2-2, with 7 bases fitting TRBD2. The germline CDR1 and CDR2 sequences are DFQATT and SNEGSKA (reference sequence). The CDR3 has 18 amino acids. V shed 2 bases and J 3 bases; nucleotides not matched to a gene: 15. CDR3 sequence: CSARSRLAGSLDTGELFF. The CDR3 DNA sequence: TGCAGTGCTAGATCCCGACTAGCCGGATCCCTCGACACCGGGGAGCTGTTTTTT.

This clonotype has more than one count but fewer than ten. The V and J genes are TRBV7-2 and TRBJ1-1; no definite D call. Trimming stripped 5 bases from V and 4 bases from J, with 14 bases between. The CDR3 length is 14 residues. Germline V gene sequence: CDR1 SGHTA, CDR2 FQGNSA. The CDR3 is CASSPTSPTTEAFF. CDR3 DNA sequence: TGTGCCAGCAGCCCCACATCACCGACCACTGAAGCTTTCTTT.

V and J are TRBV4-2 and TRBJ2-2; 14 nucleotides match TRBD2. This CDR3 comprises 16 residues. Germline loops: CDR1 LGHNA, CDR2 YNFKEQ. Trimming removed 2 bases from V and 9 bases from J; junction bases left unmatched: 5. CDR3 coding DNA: TGTGCCAGCAGCCAATGGACTAGCGGGGGGCACCGGGAGCTGTTTTTT. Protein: CASSQWTSGGHRELFF.

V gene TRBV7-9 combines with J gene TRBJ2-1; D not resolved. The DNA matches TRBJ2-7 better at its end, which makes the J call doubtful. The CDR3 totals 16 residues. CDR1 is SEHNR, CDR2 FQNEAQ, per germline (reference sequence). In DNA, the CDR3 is TGTGCCAGCAGCTTAGACCGTAGCCTCTCCTACAATGAGCAGTACTTC. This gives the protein CASSLDRSLSYNEQYF.

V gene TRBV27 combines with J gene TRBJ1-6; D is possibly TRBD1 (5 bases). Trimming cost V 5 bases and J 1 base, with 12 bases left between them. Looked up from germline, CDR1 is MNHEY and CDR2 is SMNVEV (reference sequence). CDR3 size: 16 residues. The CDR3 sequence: CASSPRVRSYNSPLHF. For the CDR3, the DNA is TGTGCCAGCAGTCCCAGGGTGAGGTCCTATAATTCACCCCTCCACTTT.

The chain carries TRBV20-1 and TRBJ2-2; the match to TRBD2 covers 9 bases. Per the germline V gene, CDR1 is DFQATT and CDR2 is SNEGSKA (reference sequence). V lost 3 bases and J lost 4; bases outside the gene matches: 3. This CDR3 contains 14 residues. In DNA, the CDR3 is TGCAGTGCTAGGAGCGGGAGGTTCACCGGGGAGCTGTTTTTT. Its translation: CSARSGRFTGELFF.

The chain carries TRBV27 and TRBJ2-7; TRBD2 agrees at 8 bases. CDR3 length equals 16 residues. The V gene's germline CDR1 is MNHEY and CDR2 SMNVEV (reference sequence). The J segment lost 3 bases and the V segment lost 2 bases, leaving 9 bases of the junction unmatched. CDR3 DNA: TGTGCCAGCAGTTTACGGGTAGCGGGAAGGAGCTACGAGCAGTACTTC. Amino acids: CASSLRVAGRSYEQYF.

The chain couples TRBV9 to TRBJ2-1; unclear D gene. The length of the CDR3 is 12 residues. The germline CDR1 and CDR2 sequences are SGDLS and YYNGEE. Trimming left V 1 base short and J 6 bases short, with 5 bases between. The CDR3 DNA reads TGTGCCAGCAGCGTAATGTTCAATGAGCAGTTCTTC. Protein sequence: CASSVMFNEQFF.